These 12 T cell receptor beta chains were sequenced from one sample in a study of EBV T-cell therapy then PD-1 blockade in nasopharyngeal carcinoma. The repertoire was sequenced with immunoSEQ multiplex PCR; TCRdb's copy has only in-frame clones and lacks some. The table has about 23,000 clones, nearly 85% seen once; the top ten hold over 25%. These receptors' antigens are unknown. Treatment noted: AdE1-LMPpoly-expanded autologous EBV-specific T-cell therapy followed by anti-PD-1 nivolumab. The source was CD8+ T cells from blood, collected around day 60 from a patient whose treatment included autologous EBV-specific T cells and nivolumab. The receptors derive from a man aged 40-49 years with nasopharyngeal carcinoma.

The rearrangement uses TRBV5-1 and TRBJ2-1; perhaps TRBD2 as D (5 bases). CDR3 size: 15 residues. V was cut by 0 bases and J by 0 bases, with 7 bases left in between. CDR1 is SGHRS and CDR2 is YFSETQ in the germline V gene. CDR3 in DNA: TGCGCCAGCAGCTTGGCGGGGAGCTCCTACAATGAGCAGTTCTTC. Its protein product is CASSLAGSSYNEQFF.

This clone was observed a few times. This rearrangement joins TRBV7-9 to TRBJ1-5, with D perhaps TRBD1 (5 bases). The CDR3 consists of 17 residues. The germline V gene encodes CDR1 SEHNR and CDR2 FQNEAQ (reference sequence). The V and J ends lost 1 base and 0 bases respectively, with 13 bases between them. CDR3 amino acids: CASSLGPGIYSNQPQHF. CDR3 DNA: TGTGCCAGCAGCTTAGGTCCAGGGATTTATAGCAATCAGCCCCAGCATTTT. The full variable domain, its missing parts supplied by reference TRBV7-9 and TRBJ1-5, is DTGVSQNPRHKITKRGQNVTFRCDPISEHNRLYWYRQTLGQGPEFLTYFQNEAQLEKSRLLSDRFSAERPKGSFSTLEIQRTEQGDSAMYLCASSLGPGIYSNQPQHFGDGTRLSIL.

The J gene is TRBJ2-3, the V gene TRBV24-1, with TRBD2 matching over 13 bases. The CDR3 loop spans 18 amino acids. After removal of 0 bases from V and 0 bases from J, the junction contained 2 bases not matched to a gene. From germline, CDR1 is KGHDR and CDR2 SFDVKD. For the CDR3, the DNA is TGTGCCACCAGTGATTTGCGGGGACTAGCGGGGAGCACAGATACGCAGTATTTT. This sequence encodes CATSDLRGLAGSTDTQYF.

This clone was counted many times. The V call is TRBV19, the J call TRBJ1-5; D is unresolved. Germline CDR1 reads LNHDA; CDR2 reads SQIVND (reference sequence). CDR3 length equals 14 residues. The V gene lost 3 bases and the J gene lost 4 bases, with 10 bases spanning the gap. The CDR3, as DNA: TGTGCCAGTAGTATCCTACCCAATAATCAGCCCCAGCATTTT. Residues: CASSILPNNQPQHF.

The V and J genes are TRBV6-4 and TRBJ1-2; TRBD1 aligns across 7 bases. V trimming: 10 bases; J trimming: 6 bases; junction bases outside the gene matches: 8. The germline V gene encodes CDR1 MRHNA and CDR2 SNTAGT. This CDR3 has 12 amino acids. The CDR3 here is CATRQGMNGYTF. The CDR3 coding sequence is TGTGCCACCCGACAGGGAATGAATGGCTACACCTTC.

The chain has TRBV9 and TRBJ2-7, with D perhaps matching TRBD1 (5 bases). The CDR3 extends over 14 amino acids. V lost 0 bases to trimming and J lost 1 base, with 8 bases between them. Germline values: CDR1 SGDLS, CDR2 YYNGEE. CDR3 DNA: TGTGCCAGCAGCGTAGCTGACAGTTCCTACGAGCAGTACTTC. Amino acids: CASSVADSSYEQYF.

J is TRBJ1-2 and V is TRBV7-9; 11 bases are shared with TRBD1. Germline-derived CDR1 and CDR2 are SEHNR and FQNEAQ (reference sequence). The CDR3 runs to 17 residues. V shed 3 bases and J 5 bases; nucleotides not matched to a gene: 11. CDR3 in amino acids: CASSFRPGQGERYGYTF. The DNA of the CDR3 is TGTGCCAGCAGCTTTAGACCGGGACAGGGGGAAAGGTATGGCTACACCTTC.

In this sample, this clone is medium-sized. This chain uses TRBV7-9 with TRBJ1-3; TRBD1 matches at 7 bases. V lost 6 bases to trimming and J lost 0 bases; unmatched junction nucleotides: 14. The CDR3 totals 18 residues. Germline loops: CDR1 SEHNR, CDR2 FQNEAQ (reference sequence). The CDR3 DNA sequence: TGTGCCAGCAGGATACCCCGAGGAACAGGGGACTCTGGAAACACCATATATTTT. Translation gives CASRIPRGTGDSGNTIYF.

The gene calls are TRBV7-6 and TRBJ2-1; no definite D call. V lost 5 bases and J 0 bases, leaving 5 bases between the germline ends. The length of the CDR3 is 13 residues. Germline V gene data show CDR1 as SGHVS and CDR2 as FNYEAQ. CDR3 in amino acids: CASSRLSYNEQFF. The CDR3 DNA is TGTGCCAGCAGCCGACTCTCCTACAATGAGCAGTTCTTC.

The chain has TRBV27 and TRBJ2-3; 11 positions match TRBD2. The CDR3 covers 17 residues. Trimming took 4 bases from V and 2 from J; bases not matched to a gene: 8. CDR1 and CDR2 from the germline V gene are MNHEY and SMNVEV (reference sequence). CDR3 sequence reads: CASSYLTSGGYTDTQYF. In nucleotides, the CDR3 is TGTGCCAGCAGTTACCTAACTAGCGGGGGTTACACAGATACGCAGTATTTT.

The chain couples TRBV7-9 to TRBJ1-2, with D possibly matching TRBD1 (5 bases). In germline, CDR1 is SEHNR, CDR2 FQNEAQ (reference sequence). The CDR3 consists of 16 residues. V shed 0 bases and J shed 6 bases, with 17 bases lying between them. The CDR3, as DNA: TGTGCCAGCAGCTTAGCATACCAGGGAGGGAAGGATGGCTACACCTTC. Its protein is CASSLAYQGGKDGYTF.

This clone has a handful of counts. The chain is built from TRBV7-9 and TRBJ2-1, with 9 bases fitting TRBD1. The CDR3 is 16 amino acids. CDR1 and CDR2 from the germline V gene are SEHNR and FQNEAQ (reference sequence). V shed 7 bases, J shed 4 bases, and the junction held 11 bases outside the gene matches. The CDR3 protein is CASIPEGTGLYNEQFF. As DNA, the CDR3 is TGTGCCAGCATCCCGGAGGGGACAGGGTTATACAATGAGCAGTTCTTC.